The T cell receptor (beta chain) described here comes from a study of radiation and T cells in renal cell carcinoma. Notes on the study in general: Without pretreatment biopsies, baseline tumor clonotype presence was undetermined.

Time point described: baseline pretreatment blood. Treatment reported: 15 Gy SBRT to primary tumor, nephrectomy 4 weeks later. The patient's renal cell carcinoma had clear cell pathology. Clones were sequenced by immunoSEQ multiplex PCR, and TCRdb holds only the in-frame ones, with some missing. The sample lists 100,000 to 150,000 clones; about four fifths were seen once. As to this clone: Antigen specificity is unknown.

V lost 3 bases, J lost 8 bases, and 10 bases lay in between. This CDR3 contains 12 residues. The germline gives CDR1 SGHTA, CDR2 FQGNSA. The sequenced sample was blood, obtained from a patient whose treatment included radiotherapy and nephrectomy. The rearrangement uses TRBV7-2 and TRBJ1-2; TRBD1 might be the D (5 bases). The clonotype comes from a woman aged 55 to 70 with renal cell carcinoma. CDR3 loop: CASSFRGEGYTF. CDR3 coding DNA: TGTGCCAGCAGCTTCCGGGGCGAAGGCTACACCTTC.